One and the same sample provided the 2 T cell receptor beta chains below, sequenced in a study of OX40 agonist ivuxolimab in advanced cancers. The repertoire was sequenced with immunoSEQ multiplex PCR; TCRdb's copy has only in-frame clones and lacks some. The sample consists of over 85,000 clones, roughly 89% of them appearing once. Sequences were derived from CD4+ or CD8+ T cells sorted from blood, sampled in a trial of the OX40 agonist ivuxolimab. Every receptor here comes from an adult with an advanced solid tumor such as melanoma, head and neck, liver or kidney cancer.

The chain links TRBV19 to TRBJ2-2; D possibly corresponds to TRBD2 (6 bases). In germline, CDR1 is LNHDA, CDR2 SQIVND (reference sequence). This CDR3 is 13 amino acids long. V was trimmed by 4 bases and J by 7 bases, leaving 10 bases between them. CDR3 in DNA: TGTGCCAGTAGTAGAGGGGAGGACGGGGAGCTGTTTTTT. This codes for CASSRGEDGELFF.

The chain employs TRBV5-6 and TRBJ2-7, with D possibly matching TRBD2 (6 bases). Germline V CDR1 and CDR2: SGHDT, YYEEEE. Trimming stripped 0 bases from V and 1 base from J, with 11 bases between. The length of the CDR3 is 15 residues. CDR3 in DNA: TGTGCCAGCAGCTTGGCCGCGCGGGATTCCTACGAGCAGTACTTC. As protein: CASSLAARDSYEQYF.